One sample yielded the 8 T cell receptor beta chains listed below, sequenced in a study of CD8 T cells in ankylosing spondylitis. MiXCR was run by TCRdb on the 5' RACE reads, yielding one entry per CDR3 protein. The data hold roughly 250,000 distinct CDR3 sequences, with roughly 10% observed a single time. Sequencing was performed on blood, either unsorted or a sorted T cell fraction (not recorded which). These receptors originate from a male donor with ankylosing spondylitis or in good health (not recorded which).

The chain couples TRBV12-3 or TRBV12-4 to TRBJ2-3; 9 positions agree with TRBD2. This CDR3 has 19 amino acids. V dropped 5 bases and J dropped 2; count of bases not matched to a gene: 17. As DNA, the CDR3 is TGTGCCAGCAGTCGGTGGGAACTAGCGGGCCCCTGGGCCACAGATACGCAGTATTTT. Its protein is CASSRWELAGPWATDTQYF.

This clonotype was seen ten or more times. V gene TRBV27 combines with J gene TRBJ2-7; D unclear. The CDR3 totals 14 residues. The germline V and J ends were trimmed by 3 bases and 0 bases, with 9 bases remaining between them. The germline gives CDR1 MNHEY, CDR2 SMNVEV (reference sequence). As DNA, the CDR3 is TGTGCCAGCAGTTTGCCAGGAAGCTCCTACGAGCAGTACTTC. It is translated as CASSLPGSSYEQYF.

This clonotype was observed once. This chain links TRBV3-1 with TRBJ2-7; D ambiguous. CDR3 length equals 16 residues. Trimming cost V 7 bases and J 3 bases, with 22 bases left between them. The germline gives CDR1 LGHDT, CDR2 YNNKEL (reference sequence). The CDR3 is CASNRNSWDFFYEQYF. CDR3 nucleotides: TGTGCCAGCAACCGAAATTCGTGGGATTTTTTCTACGAGCAGTACTTC.

There are many counts of this clonotype. The rearrangement links TRBV5-1 to TRBJ2-2; 9 positions match TRBD1. The germline V gene encodes CDR1 SGHRS and CDR2 YFSETQ. After removal of 6 bases from V and 2 bases from J, the junction contained 5 bases not matched to a gene. CDR3 size: 15 residues. The CDR3 bases are TGCGCCAGCACCCCGGGACAGGGAAACACCGGGGAGCTGTTTTTT. This gives the protein CASTPGQGNTGELFF.

The sample holds a few counts of this clonotype. The rearrangement joins TRBV12-3 or TRBV12-4 to TRBJ2-3; the match to TRBD2 covers 15 bases. The CDR3 is 18 residues long. After removal of 4 bases from V and 0 bases from J, the junction contained 5 bases not matched to a gene. The CDR3 is CASSSDGLAGGSTDTQYF. In nucleotides, the CDR3 is TGTGCCAGCAGTTCCGATGGACTAGCGGGGGGGAGCACAGATACGCAGTATTTT.

The rearrangement joins TRBV4-2 to TRBJ2-1, with 12 bases fitting TRBD2. With V trimmed by 3 bases and J by 3 bases, 12 bases remained unmatched. Germline values: CDR1 LGHNA, CDR2 YNFKEQ. The CDR3 loop spans 19 amino acids. The DNA for the CDR3 is TGTGCCAGCAGCCAGGCCCTGCGCACGGGACTAGCGGGCTACAATGAGCAGTTCTTC. It is translated as CASSQALRTGLAGYNEQFF.

This clonotype was found many times. The gene calls are TRBV7-2 and TRBJ2-1; D is tentatively TRBD1 or TRBD2 (5 bases each). This CDR3 is 15 amino acids long. CDR1 SGHTA and CDR2 FQGNSA come from the germline V gene. The V and J ends lost 1 base and 3 bases respectively, with 10 bases between them. The CDR3 reads CASSLGDGLYNEQFF. For the CDR3, the DNA is TGTGCCAGCAGCTTAGGGGACGGACTCTACAATGAGCAGTTCTTC.

This clonotype was found many times. The CDR3 region is CASSYSRDSYSNQPQHF. The DNA for the CDR3 is TGTGCCAGCAGTTACTCGAGGGACAGCTATAGCAATCAGCCCCAGCATTTT. The genes are TRBV6-5 and TRBJ1-5, with 7 nucleotides matching TRBD1. From germline, CDR1 is MNHEY and CDR2 SVGAGI. J was trimmed by 0 bases and V by 0 bases; bases with no gene match: 5. The CDR3 runs 17 residues.